This T cell receptor (beta chain) comes out of a study of metastatic and nonmetastatic thyroid tumors. This clone was found many times. What it binds is unknown. This CDR3 spans 11 amino acids. Trimming removed 5 bases at V and 3 bases at J, with 5 bases between. Germline CDR1 is MNHNS and CDR2 is SASEGT. TCRdb re-processed the PCR reads through MiXCR. The sample shows fewer than 40,000 clones, about 30% of them seen only once. Notes on the study in general: Compared with benign nodules, malignant thyroid tumors were reported to have significantly higher TCR beta diversity in both blood and tumor.

Before thyroid surgery, none of the patients had received any treatment. Sequencing input: blood. This clonotype was obtained from a female donor with papillary thyroid cancer or a benign thyroid nodule (not recorded which). Some clones in this sample may be carry-over from other donors' samples. The chain links TRBV6-1 to TRBJ2-7, with D uncertain. The CDR3 reads CASSSYYEQYF. Here the CDR3 DNA reads TGTGCCAGCAGTTCGTACTACGAGCAGTACTTC.